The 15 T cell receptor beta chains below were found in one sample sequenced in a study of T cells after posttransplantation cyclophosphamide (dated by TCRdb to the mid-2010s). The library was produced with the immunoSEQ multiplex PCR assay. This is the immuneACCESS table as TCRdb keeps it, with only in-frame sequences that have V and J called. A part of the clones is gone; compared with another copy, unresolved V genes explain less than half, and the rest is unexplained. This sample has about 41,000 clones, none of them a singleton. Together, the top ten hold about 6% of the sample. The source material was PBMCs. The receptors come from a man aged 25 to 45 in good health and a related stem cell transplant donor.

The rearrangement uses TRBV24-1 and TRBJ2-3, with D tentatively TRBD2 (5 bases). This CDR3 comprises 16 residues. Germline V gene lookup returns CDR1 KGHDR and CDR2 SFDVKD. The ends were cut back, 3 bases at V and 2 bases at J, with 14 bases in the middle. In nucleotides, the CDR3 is TGTGCCACCAGTGATCCTTCCGGGGTTGCCACAGATACGCAGTATTTT. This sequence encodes CATSDPSGVATDTQYF.

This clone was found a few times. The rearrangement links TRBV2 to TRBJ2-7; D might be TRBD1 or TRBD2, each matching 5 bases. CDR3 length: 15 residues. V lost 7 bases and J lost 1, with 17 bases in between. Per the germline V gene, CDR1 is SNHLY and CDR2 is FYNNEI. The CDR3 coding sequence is TGTGCCAGCACCCCTGGACGAGGGGTGTCCTACGAGCAGTACTTC. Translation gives CASTPGRGVSYEQYF.

CDR3 region: CASSIVEASYGYTF. As DNA, the CDR3 is TGTGCCAGTAGTATAGTTGAGGCCTCCTATGGCTACACCTTC. This rearrangement joins TRBV19 to TRBJ1-2, with D uncertain. Trimming left V 1 base short and J 4 bases short, with 10 bases between. The CDR3 length is 14 residues. CDR1 is LNHDA and CDR2 is SQIVND in the germline V gene (reference sequence).

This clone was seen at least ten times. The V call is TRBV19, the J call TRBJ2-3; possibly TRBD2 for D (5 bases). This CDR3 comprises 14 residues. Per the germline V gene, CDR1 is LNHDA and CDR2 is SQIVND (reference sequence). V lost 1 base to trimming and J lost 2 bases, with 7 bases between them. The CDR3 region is CASSIGSVTDTQYF. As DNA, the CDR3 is TGTGCCAGTAGTATAGGTAGCGTCACAGATACGCAGTATTTT.

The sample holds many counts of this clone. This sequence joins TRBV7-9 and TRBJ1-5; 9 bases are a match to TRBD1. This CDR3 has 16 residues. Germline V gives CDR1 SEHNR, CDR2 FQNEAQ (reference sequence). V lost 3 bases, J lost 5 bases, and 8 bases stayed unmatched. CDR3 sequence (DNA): TGTGCCAGCAGCTTCGGGACAGGGAAATACGATCAGCCCCAGCATTTT. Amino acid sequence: CASSFGTGKYDQPQHF.

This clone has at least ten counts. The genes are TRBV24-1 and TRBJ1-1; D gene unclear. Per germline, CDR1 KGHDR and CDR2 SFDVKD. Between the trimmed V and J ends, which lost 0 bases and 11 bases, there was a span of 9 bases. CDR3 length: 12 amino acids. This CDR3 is CATSDLSGIAFF. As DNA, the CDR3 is TGTGCCACCAGTGATTTGTCGGGGATTGCTTTCTTT.

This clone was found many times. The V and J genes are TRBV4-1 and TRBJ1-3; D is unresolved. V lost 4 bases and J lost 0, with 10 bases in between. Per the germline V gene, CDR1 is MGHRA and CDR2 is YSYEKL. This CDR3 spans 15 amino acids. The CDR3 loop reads CASSLGLRSGNTIYF. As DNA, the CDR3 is TGCGCCAGCAGCCTCGGACTTCGCTCTGGAAACACCATATATTTT.

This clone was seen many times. CDR3 bases: TGCGCCAGCAGCTTGGCCGGGGGGAACTATGGCTACACCTTC. This gives the protein CASSLAGGNYGYTF. The rearrangement joins TRBV5-1 to TRBJ1-2; perhaps TRBD1 as D (5 bases). The germline gives CDR1 SGHRS, CDR2 YFSETQ. The CDR3 runs 14 residues. Trimming took off 0 bases at V and 2 bases at J, with 8 bases between the two ends. Together with reference TRBV5-1 and TRBJ1-2, the CDR3 gives the full variable domain: KAGVTQTPRYLIKTRGQQVTLSCSPISGHRSVSWYQQTPGQGLQFLFEYFSETQRNKGNFPGRFSGRQFSNSRSEMNVSTLELGDSALYLCASSLAGGNYGYTFGSGTRLTVV.

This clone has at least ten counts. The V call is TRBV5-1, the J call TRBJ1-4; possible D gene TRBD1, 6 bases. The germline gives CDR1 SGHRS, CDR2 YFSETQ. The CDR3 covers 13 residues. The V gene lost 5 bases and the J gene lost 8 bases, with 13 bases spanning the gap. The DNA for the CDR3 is TGCGCCAGCAGGGGGCAGGACAGAGAAAAACTGTTTTTT. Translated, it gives CASRGQDREKLFF.

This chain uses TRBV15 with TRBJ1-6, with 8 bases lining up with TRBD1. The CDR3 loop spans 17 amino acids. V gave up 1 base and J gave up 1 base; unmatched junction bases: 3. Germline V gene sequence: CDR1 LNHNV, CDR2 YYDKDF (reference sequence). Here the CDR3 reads CATSRVRGLSYNSPLHF. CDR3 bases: TGTGCCACCAGCAGAGTCAGGGGGCTATCCTATAATTCACCCCTCCACTTT.

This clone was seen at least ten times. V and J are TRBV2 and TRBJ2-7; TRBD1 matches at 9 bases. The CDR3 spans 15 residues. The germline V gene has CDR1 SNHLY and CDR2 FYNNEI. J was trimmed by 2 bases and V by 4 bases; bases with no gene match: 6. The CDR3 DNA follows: TGTGCCAGCAGTGGTCTGGACAGGGGCACCTACGAGCAGTACTTC. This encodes CASSGLDRGTYEQYF.

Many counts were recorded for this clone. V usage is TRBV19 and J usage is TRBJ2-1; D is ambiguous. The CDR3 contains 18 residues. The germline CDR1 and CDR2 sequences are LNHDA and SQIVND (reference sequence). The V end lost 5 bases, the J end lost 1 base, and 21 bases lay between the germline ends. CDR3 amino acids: CASSPRWSKRISYNEQFF. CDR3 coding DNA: TGTGCCAGTAGTCCTCGTTGGTCGAAGCGTATATCCTACAATGAGCAGTTCTTC.

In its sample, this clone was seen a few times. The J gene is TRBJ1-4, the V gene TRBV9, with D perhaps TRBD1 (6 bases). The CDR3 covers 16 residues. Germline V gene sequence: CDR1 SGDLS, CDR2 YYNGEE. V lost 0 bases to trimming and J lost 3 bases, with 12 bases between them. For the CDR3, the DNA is TGTGCCAGCAGCGTAGATGGGGGGGCATCTAATGAAAAACTGTTTTTT. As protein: CASSVDGGASNEKLFF.

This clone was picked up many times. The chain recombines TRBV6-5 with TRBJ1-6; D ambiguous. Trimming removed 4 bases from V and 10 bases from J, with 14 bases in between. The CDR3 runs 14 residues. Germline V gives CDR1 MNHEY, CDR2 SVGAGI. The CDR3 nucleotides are TGTGCCAGCAGTTCCGGGGTCCCCGTCTCACCCCTCCACTTT. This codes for CASSSGVPVSPLHF.

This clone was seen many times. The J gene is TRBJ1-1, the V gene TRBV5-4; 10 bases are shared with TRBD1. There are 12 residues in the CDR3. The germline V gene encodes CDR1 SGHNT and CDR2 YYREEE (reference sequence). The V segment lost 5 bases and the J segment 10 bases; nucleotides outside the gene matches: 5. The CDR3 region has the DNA TGTGCCAGCAGAGGAGACAGGGGGCGAGCTTTCTTT. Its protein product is CASRGDRGRAFF.